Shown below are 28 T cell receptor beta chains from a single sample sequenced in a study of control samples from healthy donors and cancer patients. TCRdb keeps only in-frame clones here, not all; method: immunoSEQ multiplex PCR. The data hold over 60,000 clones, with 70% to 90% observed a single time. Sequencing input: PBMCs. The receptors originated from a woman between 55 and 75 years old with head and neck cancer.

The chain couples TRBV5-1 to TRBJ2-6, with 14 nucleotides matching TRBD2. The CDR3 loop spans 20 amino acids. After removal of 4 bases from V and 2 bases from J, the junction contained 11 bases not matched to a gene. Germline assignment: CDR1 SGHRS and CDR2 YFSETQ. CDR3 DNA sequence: TGCGCCAGCAGCCGGAACCCTACGGGACTAGCGGGAGCTGGGGCCAACGTCCTGACTTTC. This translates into CASSRNPTGLAGAGANVLTF.

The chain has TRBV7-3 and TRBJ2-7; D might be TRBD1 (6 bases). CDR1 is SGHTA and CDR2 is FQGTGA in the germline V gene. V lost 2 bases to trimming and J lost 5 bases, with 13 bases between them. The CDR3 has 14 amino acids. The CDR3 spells CASSLGFAGDEQYF. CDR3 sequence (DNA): TGTGCCAGCAGCTTAGGGTTCGCAGGGGACGAGCAGTACTTC.

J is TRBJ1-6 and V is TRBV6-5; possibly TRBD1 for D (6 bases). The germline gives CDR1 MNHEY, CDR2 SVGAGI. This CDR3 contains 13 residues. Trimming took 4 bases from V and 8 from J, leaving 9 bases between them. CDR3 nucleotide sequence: TGTGCCAGCAGTTTGGACAGTTATTCACCCCTCCACTTT. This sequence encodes CASSLDSYSPLHF.

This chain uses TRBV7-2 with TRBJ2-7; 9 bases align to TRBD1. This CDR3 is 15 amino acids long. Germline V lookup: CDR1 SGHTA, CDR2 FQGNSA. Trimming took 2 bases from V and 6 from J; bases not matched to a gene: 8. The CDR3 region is CASSLLGQGKREQYF. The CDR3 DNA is TGTGCCAGCAGCTTACTAGGACAGGGGAAGCGCGAGCAGTACTTC.

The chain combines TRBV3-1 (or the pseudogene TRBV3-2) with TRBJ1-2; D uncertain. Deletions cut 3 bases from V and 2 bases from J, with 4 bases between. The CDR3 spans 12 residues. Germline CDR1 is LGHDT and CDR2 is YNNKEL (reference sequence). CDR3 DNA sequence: TGTGCCAGCAGCCATGACAACTATGGCTACACCTTC. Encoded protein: CASSHDNYGYTF.

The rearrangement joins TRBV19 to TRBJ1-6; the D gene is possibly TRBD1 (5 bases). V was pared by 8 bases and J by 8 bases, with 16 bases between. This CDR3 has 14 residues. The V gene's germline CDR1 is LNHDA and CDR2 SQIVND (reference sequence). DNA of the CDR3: TGTGCCAGTGCAGAGCGGGACGGTTATTCACCCCTCCACTTT. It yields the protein CASAERDGYSPLHF. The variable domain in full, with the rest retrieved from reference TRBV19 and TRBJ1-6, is DGGITQSPKYLFRKEGQNVTLSCEQNLNHDAMYWYRQDPGQGLRLIYYSQIVNDFQKGDIAEGYSVSREKKESFPLTVTSAQKNPTAFYLCASAERDGYSPLHFGNGTRLTVT.

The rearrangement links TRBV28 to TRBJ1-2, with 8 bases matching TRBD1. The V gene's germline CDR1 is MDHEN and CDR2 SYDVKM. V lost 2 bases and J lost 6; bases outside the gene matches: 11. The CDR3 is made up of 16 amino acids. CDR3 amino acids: CASSLPRPGGAHGYTF. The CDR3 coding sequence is TGTGCCAGCAGTTTACCCAGACCAGGGGGCGCGCATGGCTACACCTTC.

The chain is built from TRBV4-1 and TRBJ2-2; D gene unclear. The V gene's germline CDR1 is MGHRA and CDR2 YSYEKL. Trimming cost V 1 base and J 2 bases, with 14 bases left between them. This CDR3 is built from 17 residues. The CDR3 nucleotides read TGCGCCAGCAGCCAAGTAACCCGGGTTTACAACACCGGGGAGCTGTTTTTT. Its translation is CASSQVTRVYNTGELFF.

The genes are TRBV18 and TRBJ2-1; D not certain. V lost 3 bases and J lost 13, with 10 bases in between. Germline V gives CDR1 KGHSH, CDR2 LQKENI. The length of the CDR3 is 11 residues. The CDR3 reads CASSPNLLQFF. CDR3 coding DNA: TGTGCCAGCTCACCGAACCTCCTACAGTTCTTC.

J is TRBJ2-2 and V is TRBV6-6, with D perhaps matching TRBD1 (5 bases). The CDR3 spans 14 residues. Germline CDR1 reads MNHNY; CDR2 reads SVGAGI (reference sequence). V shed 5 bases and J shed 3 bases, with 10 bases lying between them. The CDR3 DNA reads TGTGCCAGCAGTACGACAGTGGACACCGGGGAGCTGTTTTTT. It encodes CASSTTVDTGELFF.

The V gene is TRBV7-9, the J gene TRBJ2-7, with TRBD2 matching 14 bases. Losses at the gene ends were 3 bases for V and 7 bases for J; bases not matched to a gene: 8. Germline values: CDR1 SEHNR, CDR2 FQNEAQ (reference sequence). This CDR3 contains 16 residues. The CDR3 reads CASSFGLAGGGREQYF. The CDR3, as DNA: TGTGCCAGCAGCTTTGGACTAGCGGGAGGCGGGCGTGAGCAGTACTTC.

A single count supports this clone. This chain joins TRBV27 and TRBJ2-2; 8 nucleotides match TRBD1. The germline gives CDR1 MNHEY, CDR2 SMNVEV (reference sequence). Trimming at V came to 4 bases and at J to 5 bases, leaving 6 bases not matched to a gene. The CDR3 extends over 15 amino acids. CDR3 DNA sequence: TGTGCCAGCAGTTCAACCCGGGACAGGACCGGGGAGCTGTTTTTT. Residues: CASSSTRDRTGELFF.

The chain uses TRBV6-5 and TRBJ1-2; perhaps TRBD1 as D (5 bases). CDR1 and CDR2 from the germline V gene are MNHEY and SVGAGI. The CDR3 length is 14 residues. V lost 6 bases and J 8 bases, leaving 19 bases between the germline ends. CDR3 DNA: TGTGCCAGCAGAAAGACTGGACATTTCGGGGGCTACACCTTC. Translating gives CASRKTGHFGGYTF.

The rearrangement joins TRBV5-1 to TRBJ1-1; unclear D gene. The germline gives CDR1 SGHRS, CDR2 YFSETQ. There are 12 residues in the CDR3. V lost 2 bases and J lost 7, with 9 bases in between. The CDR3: CASSFPGDEAFF. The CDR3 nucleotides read TGCGCCAGCAGCTTCCCCGGGGATGAAGCTTTCTTT.

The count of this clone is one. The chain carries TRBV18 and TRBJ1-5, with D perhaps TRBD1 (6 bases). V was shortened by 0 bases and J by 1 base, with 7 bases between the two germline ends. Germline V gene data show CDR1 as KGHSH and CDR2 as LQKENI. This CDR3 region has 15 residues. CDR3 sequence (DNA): TGTGCCAGCTCACCACCGGGACAAAGCAATCAGCCCCAGCATTTT. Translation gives CASSPPGQSNQPQHF.

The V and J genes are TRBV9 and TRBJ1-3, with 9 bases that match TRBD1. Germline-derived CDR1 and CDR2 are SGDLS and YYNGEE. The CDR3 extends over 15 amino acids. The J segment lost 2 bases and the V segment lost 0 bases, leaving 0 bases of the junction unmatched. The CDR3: CASSVGQGAGNTIYF. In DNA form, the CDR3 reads TGTGCCAGCAGCGTAGGACAGGGGGCTGGAAACACCATATATTTT. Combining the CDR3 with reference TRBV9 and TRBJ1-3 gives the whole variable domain DSGVTQTPKHLITATGQRVTLRCSPRSGDLSVYWYQQSLDQGLQFLIQYYNGEERAKGNILERFSAQQFPDLHSELNLSSLELGDSALYFCASSVGQGAGNTIYFGEGSWLTVV.

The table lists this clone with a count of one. CDR3 in amino acids: CASSPSGTANYGYTF. CDR3 in DNA: TGTGCCAGCTCACCGTCCGGGACAGCCAACTATGGCTACACCTTC. V gene TRBV18 combines with J gene TRBJ1-2; 7 bases match TRBD1. From germline, CDR1 is KGHSH and CDR2 LQKENI. This CDR3 contains 15 residues. The junction had 6 bases not matched to a gene; V was cut back by 3 bases and J by 2 bases.

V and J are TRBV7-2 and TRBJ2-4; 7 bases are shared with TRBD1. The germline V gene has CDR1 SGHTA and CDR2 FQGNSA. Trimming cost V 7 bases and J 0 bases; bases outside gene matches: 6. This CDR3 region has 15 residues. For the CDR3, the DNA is TGTGCCAGCACCCCGGACAGGCTAGCCAAAAACATTCAGTACTTC. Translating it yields CASTPDRLAKNIQYF.

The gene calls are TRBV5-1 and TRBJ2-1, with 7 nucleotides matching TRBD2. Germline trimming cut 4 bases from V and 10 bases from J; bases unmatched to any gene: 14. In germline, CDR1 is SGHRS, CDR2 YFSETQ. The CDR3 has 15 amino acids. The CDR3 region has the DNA TGCGCCAGCAGCCAAGCGGGGTTTCAAACGGGGGAGCAGTTCTTC. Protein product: CASSQAGFQTGEQFF.

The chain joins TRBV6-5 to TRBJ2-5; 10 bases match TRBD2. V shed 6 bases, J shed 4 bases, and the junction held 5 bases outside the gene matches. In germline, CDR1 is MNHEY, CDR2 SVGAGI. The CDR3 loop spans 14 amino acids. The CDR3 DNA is TGTGCCAGCAGGGGCCTAGCGGGAGTAGAGACCCAGTACTTC. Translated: CASRGLAGVETQYF.

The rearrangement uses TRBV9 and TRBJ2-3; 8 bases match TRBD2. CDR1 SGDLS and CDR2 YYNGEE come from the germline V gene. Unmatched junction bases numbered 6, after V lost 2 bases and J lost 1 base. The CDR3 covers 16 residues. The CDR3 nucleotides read TGTGCCAGCAGCGTCGGACTAGCCTCCGGCACAGATACGCAGTATTTT. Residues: CASSVGLASGTDTQYF.

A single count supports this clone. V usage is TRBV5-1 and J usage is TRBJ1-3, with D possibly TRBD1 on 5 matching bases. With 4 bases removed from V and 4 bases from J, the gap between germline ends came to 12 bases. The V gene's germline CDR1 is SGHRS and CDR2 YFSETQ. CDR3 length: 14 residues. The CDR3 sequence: CASSIRGSGNTIYF. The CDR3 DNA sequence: TGCGCCAGCAGCATAAGGGGTTCGGGAAACACCATATATTTT.

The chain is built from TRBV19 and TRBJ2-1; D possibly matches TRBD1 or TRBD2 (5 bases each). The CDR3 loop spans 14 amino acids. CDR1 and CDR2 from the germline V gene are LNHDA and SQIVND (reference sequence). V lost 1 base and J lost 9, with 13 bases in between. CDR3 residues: CASSIGYGGGEQFF. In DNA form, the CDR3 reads TGTGCCAGTAGTATAGGATATGGTGGGGGTGAGCAGTTCTTC.

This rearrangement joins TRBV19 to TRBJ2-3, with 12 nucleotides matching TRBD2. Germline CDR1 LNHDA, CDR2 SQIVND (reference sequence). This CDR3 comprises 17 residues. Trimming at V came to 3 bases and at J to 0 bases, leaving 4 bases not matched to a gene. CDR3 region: CASSMQTSGGSTDTQYF. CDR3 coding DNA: TGTGCCAGTAGTATGCAGACTAGCGGGGGAAGCACAGATACGCAGTATTTT.

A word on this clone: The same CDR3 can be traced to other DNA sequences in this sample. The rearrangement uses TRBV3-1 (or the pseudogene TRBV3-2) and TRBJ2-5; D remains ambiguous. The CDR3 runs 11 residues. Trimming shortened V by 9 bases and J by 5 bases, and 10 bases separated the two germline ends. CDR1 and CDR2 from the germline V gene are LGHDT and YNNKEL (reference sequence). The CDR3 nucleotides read TGTGCCAGTTCCGGCAAGGAGACCCAGTACTTC. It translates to CASSGKETQYF.

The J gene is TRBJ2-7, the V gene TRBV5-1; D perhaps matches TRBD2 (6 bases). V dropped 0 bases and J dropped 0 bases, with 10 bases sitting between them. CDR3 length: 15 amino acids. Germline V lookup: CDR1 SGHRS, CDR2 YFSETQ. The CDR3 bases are TGCGCCAGCAGCTTGGAAGACGGGAGCTCCTACGAGCAGTACTTC. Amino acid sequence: CASSLEDGSSYEQYF.

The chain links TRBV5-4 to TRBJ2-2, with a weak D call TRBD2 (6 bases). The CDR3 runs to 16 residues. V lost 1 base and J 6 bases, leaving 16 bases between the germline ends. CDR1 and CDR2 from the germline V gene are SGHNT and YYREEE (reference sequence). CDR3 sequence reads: CASSLFLREGSGELFF. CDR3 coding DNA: TGTGCCAGCAGCTTGTTTTTGCGGGAAGGGTCCGGGGAGCTGTTTTTT.

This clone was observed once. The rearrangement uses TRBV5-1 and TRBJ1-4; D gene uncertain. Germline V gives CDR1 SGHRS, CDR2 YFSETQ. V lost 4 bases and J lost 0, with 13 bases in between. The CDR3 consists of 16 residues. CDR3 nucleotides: TGCGCCAGCAGCCCGGCGACCGGCGCAACTAATGAAAAACTGTTTTTT. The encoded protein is CASSPATGATNEKLFF.